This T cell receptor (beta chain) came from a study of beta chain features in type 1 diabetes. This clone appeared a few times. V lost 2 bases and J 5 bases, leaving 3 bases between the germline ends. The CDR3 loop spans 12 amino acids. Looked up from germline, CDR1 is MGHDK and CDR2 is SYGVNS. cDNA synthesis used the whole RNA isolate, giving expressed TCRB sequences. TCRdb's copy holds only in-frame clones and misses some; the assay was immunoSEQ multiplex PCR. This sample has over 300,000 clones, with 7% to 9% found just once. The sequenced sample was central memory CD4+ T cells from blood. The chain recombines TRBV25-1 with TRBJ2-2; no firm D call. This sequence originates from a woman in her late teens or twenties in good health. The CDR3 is CASSEGTGELFF. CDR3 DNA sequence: TGTGCCAGCAGTGAAGGAACCGGGGAGCTGTTTTTT.